The TCR beta chain described here comes from a study of T cell responses to AZD1222 COVID-19 vaccine. The V gene end was trimmed by 6 bases and the J gene end by 3 bases; junction bases not matched to a gene: 11. Germline V CDR1 and CDR2: SNHLY, FYNNEI. This CDR3 has 15 residues. Method: immunoSEQ multiplex PCR; TCRdb's copy keeps in-frame clones and lacks some. The repertoire holds 95,000 to 150,000 clones, with about 92% as singletons. The chain uses TRBV2 and TRBJ2-7; 7 bases agree with TRBD1. The sample was peripheral blood, taken on day 0 of AZD1222 vaccination. This receptor was identified in an adult in good health. The CDR3 sequence is CASSSEGARYYEQYF. CDR3 coding DNA: TGTGCCAGCAGCTCTGAGGGGGCAAGGTACTACGAGCAGTACTTC.